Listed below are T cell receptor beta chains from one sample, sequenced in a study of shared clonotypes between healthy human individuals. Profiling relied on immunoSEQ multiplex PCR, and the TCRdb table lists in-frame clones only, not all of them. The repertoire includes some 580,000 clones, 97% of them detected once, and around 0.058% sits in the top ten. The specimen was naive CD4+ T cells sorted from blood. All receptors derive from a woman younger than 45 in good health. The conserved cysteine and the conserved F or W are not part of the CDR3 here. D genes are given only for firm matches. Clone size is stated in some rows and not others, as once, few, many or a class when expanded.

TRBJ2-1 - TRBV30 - AWRPRESPFPRERREQF
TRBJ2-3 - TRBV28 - ASGLEGPKISTDTQY
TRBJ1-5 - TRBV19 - ASSTPPYSNQPQH
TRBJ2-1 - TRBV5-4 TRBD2 ASSLASGRLNEQF
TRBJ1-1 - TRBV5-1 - ASSSSPEGQPEAF
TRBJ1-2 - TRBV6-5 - ASTDPFQGDYGYT
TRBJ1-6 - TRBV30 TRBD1 AWGDSQYNSPLH
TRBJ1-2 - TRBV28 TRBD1 ASSLPYPGQGYGYT
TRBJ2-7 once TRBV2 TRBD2 ASSDRTRTLYEQY
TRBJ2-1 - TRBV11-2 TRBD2 ASSLGLAGYNEQF
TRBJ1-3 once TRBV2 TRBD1 ASSDRGQGARGNTIY
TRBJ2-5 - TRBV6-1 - ASSESRTDPREQY
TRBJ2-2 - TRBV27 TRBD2 ASSPYGLAANTGELF
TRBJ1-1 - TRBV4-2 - ASSQDPAQMNTEAF
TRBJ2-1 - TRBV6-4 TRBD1 ASSEGTGLTQF
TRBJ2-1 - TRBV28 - ASSLWAGRMDEQF